One T cell receptor beta chain is described in this entry. This clone has a handful of counts. The antigen it recognizes is unknown. At one of its ends the junction is not consistent with the germline gene, which may arise from a read error. The library was prepared using the immunoSEQ multiplex PCR assay. The clones in this table, taken by TCRdb from immuneACCESS, are in-frame only. Not every clone is retained; where verified, under half of the shortfall comes from an unresolved V gene, and the cause of the rest is unknown. The sample table shows approximately 78,000 clones, and approximately 80% are seen once. 7.1% of the sample goes to the ten largest clones. The data were obtained in a study of radiotherapy plus CTLA-4 blockade in lung cancer (dated by TCRdb to the late 2010s). About the investigation overall: Among the enrolled patients, about 19% had an objective response, and roughly 30% reached disease control.

The germline V gene provides CDR1 MNHEY and CDR2 SVGAGI. The CDR3 starts with the cysteine, ends with the phenylalanine, and has 14 residues. Only CDR3 DNA remains: 42 bases, in frame from the first base. General findings and caveats noted by the study authors: Increased serum interferon-beta after radiation, together with early dynamic changes in blood T cell clones, were reported to be the strongest predictors of response. After treatment with radiotherapy and ipilimumab, TCR clones that came from tumors expanded in the peripheral blood.

In this study, focal radiation therapy paired with CTLA-4 blockade (ipilimumab) was tested in patients who had chemo-refractory metastatic non-small-cell lung cancer. The sequences come from peripheral blood, collected from a patient treated with radiotherapy plus ipilimumab. This sequence uses TRBV6-5 and TRBJ1-2; TRBD1 aligns with 7 central bases. This TCR came from a human donor with non-small cell lung cancer who had a complete response to radiotherapy plus ipilimumab. The DNA sequence follows: TGTGCCAGCAGATACTTTGGGACAGCCTATGGCTACACCTTC. Its protein is CASRYFGTAYGYTF.